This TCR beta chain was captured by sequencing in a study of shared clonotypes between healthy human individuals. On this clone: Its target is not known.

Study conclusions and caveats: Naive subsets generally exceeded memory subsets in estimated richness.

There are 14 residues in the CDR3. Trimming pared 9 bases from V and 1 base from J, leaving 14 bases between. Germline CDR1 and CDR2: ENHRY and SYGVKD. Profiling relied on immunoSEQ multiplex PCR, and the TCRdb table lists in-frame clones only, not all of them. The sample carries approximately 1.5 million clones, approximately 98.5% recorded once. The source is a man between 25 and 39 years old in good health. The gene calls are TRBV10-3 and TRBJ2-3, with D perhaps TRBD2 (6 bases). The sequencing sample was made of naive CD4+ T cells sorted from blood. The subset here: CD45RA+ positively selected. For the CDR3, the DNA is TGTGCCATGACTATGTCGGGAGGCACAGATACGCAGTATTTT. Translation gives CAMTMSGGTDTQYF.